These T cell receptor beta chains were read from a single sample in a study of shared clonotypes between healthy human individuals. Libraries were prepared by immunoSEQ multiplex PCR; TCRdb keeps only in-frame clonotypes and omits some of them. Among about 2.4 million clones, approximately 93% were seen once, and the ten largest hold about 0.38%. The sequencing input was naive CD4+ T cells from PBMCs. These TCRs come from a man younger than 35 in good health. Some clones in this sample may be carry-over from other donors' samples. Both conserved end residues are part of each CDR3. A clone size is listed for some rows: how often the clone was seen (once, few, many), or a class if it is expanded.

size: NA; V: TRBV6-6; CDR3: CASSYRGPQTADTQYF
size: NA; V: TRBV15; CDR3: CATSTRGEALGQPQHF
size: few; V: TRBV6-1; CDR3: CASNPTPGQGYGYTF
size: NA; V: TRBV9; CDR3: CASSEGLAYNEQFF
size: NA; V: TRBV20-1; CDR3: CSARSGYEQYF
size: NA; V: TRBV27; CDR3: CASSWASNQPQHF
size: NA; V: TRBV11-2; CDR3: CASSPEKGAKLFF
size: NA; V: TRBV7-9; CDR3: CASTYGGRDRETQYF
size: NA; V: TRBV28; CDR3: CASSTMLGGTLYNEQFF
size: once; V: TRBV2; CDR3: CASSLASTGELFF